Listed here is a single TCR beta chain. The antigen is undetermined. These data belong to a study of OX40 agonist ivuxolimab in advanced cancers. For the study at large: The patients got ivuxolimab, which is an agonistic anti-OX40 (CD134) antibody. Partial responses were seen in three patients, one with hepatocellular carcinoma and two with cutaneous melanoma. Study outcomes and limitations: With doses of 0.1 to 3.0 mg/kg, CD4+ and CD8+ blood T cells had undergone clonal expansion by week 6. On average, CD8+ T cells showed a greater number of expanded clones than CD4+.

Using immunoSEQ multiplex PCR, the repertoire was profiled, and TCRdb retains in-frame clones only, with some absent. The profile shows around 62,000 clones, 87% of them singletons. The CDR3 totals 13 residues. Germline-derived CDR1 and CDR2 are SQVTM and ANQGSEA. V trimming: 5 bases; J trimming: 4 bases; junction bases outside the gene matches: 3. The chain links TRBV29-1 to TRBJ1-1; 11 positions match TRBD1. The source material was CD4+ or CD8+ T cells sorted from blood, sampled in a trial of the OX40 agonist ivuxolimab. The source of this sequence is an adult with an advanced solid tumor such as melanoma, head and neck, liver or kidney cancer. The CDR3 reads CSVTGTGGTEAFF. The CDR3 bases are TGCAGCGTTACCGGGACAGGGGGCACTGAAGCTTTCTTT. Together with reference TRBV29-1 and TRBJ1-1, the CDR3 gives the full variable domain: SAVISQKPSRDICQRGTSLTIQCQVDSQVTMMFWYRQQPGQSLTLIATANQGSEATYESGFVIDKFPISRPNLTFSTLTVSNMSPEDSSIYLCSVTGTGGTEAFFGQGTRLTVV.